Each of the 26 T cell receptor beta chains below was sequenced from the same sample in a study of cytomegalovirus exposure and HLA in healthy donors. The PCR used 60 Vbeta and 13 Jbeta primers. Assay: immunoSEQ multiplex PCR; the TCRdb copy retains only in-frame clones and omits some. The sample shows under 200,000 clones, approximately 80% of them seen only once. Sequencing used PBMCs. The receptors here all came from a woman aged 45-65 years in good health and CMV-seronegative.

This chain uses TRBV5-5 with TRBJ2-7; 8 bases line up with TRBD1. The CDR3 is made up of 14 amino acids. Looked up from germline, CDR1 is SGHKS and CDR2 is YYEKEE (reference sequence). Trimming took 4 bases from V and 0 from J; bases not matched to a gene: 3. The CDR3 loop reads CASSIGQGSYEQYF. DNA for the CDR3: TGTGCCAGCAGCATTGGACAGGGCTCCTACGAGCAGTACTTC.

This chain uses TRBV5-1 with TRBJ2-5; 11 nucleotides match TRBD2. CDR1 is SGHRS and CDR2 is YFSETQ in the germline V gene. V lost 0 bases, J lost 4 bases, and 8 bases stayed unmatched. The CDR3 length is 17 residues. CDR3: CASSLAASGRSTETQYF. CDR3 in DNA: TGCGCCAGCAGCTTGGCTGCTAGCGGGAGGTCTACAGAGACCCAGTACTTC.

This chain uses TRBV19 with TRBJ2-1, with 9 positions matching TRBD2. This CDR3 contains 15 residues. Germline-derived CDR1 and CDR2 are LNHDA and SQIVND (reference sequence). The junction had 9 bases not matched to a gene; V was cut back by 10 bases and J by 2 bases. The CDR3 bases are TGTGCCACCCGAATAGCGGGAGCCGCCTACAATGAGCAGTTCTTC. Its translation: CATRIAGAAYNEQFF.

The chain combines TRBV18 with TRBJ1-1; D gene uncertain. V lost 0 bases, J lost 6 bases, and 11 bases lay in between. The germline gives CDR1 KGHSH, CDR2 LQKENI. The CDR3 is 14 amino acids. The CDR3 coding sequence is TGTGCCAGCTCACCACCATTAGGGCGGGCTGAAGCTTTCTTT. Translating it yields CASSPPLGRAEAFF.

The V gene is TRBV2, the J gene TRBJ2-5; 7 positions match TRBD2. Looked up from germline, CDR1 is SNHLY and CDR2 is FYNNEI. The CDR3 covers 15 residues. V was pared by 3 bases and J by 4 bases, with 8 bases of the junction left unmatched. The DNA of the CDR3 is TGTGCCAGCAGTGATCCGGGGGGTAGGGGAGAGACCCAGTACTTC. Its translation is CASSDPGGRGETQYF.

The V and J genes are TRBV19 and TRBJ1-2; the D gene is possibly TRBD1 (6 bases). CDR1 LNHDA and CDR2 SQIVND come from the germline V gene (reference sequence). V dropped 5 bases and J dropped 3 bases, with 13 bases sitting between them. The CDR3 is 14 residues long. The CDR3 spells CASSRNRADYGYTF. CDR3 sequence (DNA): TGTGCCAGTAGTCGTAACAGGGCGGACTATGGCTACACCTTC.

The rearrangement uses TRBV5-1 and TRBJ2-5, with D perhaps matching TRBD2 (6 bases). The V gene lost 3 bases and the J gene lost 3 bases, with 18 bases spanning the gap. This CDR3 is built from 16 residues. The germline CDR1 and CDR2 sequences are SGHRS and YFSETQ. The CDR3 coding sequence is TGCGCCAGCAGCTACGGCTACGGGACTCCAGAAGAGACCCAGTACTTC. Residues: CASSYGYGTPEETQYF.

The chain recombines TRBV15 with TRBJ2-2, with a possible D match to TRBD1 (6 bases). Germline V gene lookup returns CDR1 LNHNV and CDR2 YYDKDF (reference sequence). With 7 bases removed from V and 1 base from J, the gap between germline ends came to 13 bases. This CDR3 spans 15 amino acids. The CDR3 region has the DNA TGTGCCACCACCGGACCGACAGGGAACACCGGGGAGCTGTTTTTT. This gives the protein CATTGPTGNTGELFF.

The chain carries TRBV29-1 and TRBJ2-1; 10 nucleotides match TRBD2. In germline, CDR1 is SQVTM, CDR2 ANQGSEA. V lost 6 bases and J lost 7; bases outside the gene matches: 12. This CDR3 spans 15 amino acids. CDR3 residues: CSVHFLAGVTNEQFF. CDR3 DNA: TGCAGCGTCCACTTTCTAGCGGGAGTAACGAATGAGCAGTTCTTC.

The gene calls are TRBV28 and TRBJ2-7; D is unresolved. The CDR3 spans 11 residues. Trimming removed 5 bases from V and 4 bases from J, with 6 bases in between. Germline V CDR1 and CDR2: MDHEN, SYDVKM. The CDR3 is CASSQEYEQYF. The DNA of the CDR3 is TGTGCCAGCAGTCAAGAGTACGAGCAGTACTTC. Variable domain in full (rest from reference TRBV28 and TRBJ2-7): DVKVTQSSRYLVKRTGEKVFLECVQDMDHENMFWYRQDPGLGLRLIYFSYDVKMKEKGDIPEGYSVSREKKERFSLILESASTNQTSMYLCASSQEYEQYFGPGTRLTVT.

This sequence joins TRBV10-3 and TRBJ2-5, with 7 bases lining up with TRBD1. The CDR3 sequence is 13 residues long. CDR1 ENHRY and CDR2 SYGVKD come from the germline V gene. J was trimmed by 7 bases and V by 1 base; bases with no gene match: 3. The CDR3 sequence: CAISELNRGTQYF. As DNA, the CDR3 is TGTGCCATCAGTGAGTTGAACAGGGGGACCCAGTACTTC.

In DNA form, the CDR3 reads TGTGCCATCAGTGGGGGTGACAGGTCCCATGCCTACGAGCAGTACTTC. It specifies CAISGGDRSHAYEQYF. This chain links TRBV10-3 with TRBJ2-7, with D possibly TRBD1 on 6 matching bases. Germline assignment: CDR1 ENHRY and CDR2 SYGVKD. V was cut by 4 bases and J by 2 bases, with 18 bases left in between. This CDR3 comprises 16 residues.

The rearrangement uses TRBV7-9 and TRBJ2-4, with D possibly TRBD1 on 6 matching bases. Looked up from germline, CDR1 is SEHNR and CDR2 is FQNEAQ (reference sequence). The CDR3 is 13 amino acids. The V and J ends lost 1 base and 6 bases respectively, with 7 bases between them. The CDR3 DNA is TGTGCCAGCAGCTTAGAAGGGGGAAACATTCAGTACTTC. Translation: CASSLEGGNIQYF.

The chain employs TRBV6-1 and TRBJ1-2, with D maybe TRBD1 (5 bases). The V gene lost 7 bases and the J gene lost 7 bases, with 22 bases spanning the gap. Germline V gene lookup returns CDR1 MNHNS and CDR2 SASEGT. This CDR3 comprises 15 residues. The DNA of the CDR3 is TGTGCCAGCACCAGGTGGGGCTTGACGGGCGGTGGCTACACCTTC. It is translated as CASTRWGLTGGGYTF.

The chain uses TRBV7-2 and TRBJ2-1, with D possibly matching TRBD1 (6 bases). The CDR3 has 17 residues. Germline CDR1 SGHTA, CDR2 FQGNSA. Trimming took off 3 bases at V and 1 base at J, with 16 bases between the two ends. The CDR3 DNA is TGTGCCAGCAGCTTTCCCCCTACAGGGATTTCCTACAATGAGCAGTTCTTC. Translation: CASSFPPTGISYNEQFF.

As regards this clone: Other DNA sequences in this specimen translate into the identical CDR3. The chain uses TRBV18 and TRBJ1-4, with 7 bases matching TRBD1. V trimming: 2 bases; J trimming: 7 bases; junction bases outside the gene matches: 4. The CDR3 loop spans 14 amino acids. Germline V gene sequence: CDR1 KGHSH, CDR2 LQKENI. For the CDR3, the DNA is TGTGCCAGCTCACCAACAGGGGAGATTGAAAAACTGTTTTTT. Protein: CASSPTGEIEKLFF.

The chain combines TRBV15 with TRBJ2-3, with D possibly TRBD2 on 6 matching bases. Germline CDR1 reads LNHNV; CDR2 reads YYDKDF (reference sequence). V gave up 8 bases and J gave up 1 base, with 13 bases separating them. This CDR3 spans 14 amino acids. The DNA of the CDR3 is TGTGCCACCGCCCCGGGACTGGGCACAGATACGCAGTATTTT. It encodes CATAPGLGTDTQYF.

CDR3 coding DNA: TGTGCCAGCAGTGTCAGACAGGGGCCCTACGAGCAGTACTTC. It is translated as CASSVRQGPYEQYF. This chain links TRBV6-5 with TRBJ2-7; the match to TRBD1 covers 8 bases. V gave up 5 bases and J gave up 2 bases; unmatched junction bases: 5. The germline V gene has CDR1 MNHEY and CDR2 SVGAGI. The CDR3 covers 14 residues.

In nucleotides, the CDR3 is TGTGCCAGCAGTTTATCCCCGGGAGTCTATGGCTACACCTTC. Encoded protein: CASSLSPGVYGYTF. The chain carries TRBV28 and TRBJ1-2, with D hard to call. Trimming took 1 base from V and 4 from J, leaving 10 bases between them. Germline V CDR1 and CDR2: MDHEN, SYDVKM. The CDR3 is made up of 14 amino acids.

V usage is TRBV7-9 and J usage is TRBJ2-1; 9 bases agree with TRBD2. The CDR3 consists of 15 residues. The trim removed 5 bases at V and 6 bases at J, leaving 8 bases unmatched. Germline loops: CDR1 SEHNR, CDR2 FQNEAQ (reference sequence). The CDR3 loop reads CASSPPGLASNEQFF. The CDR3 DNA sequence: TGTGCCAGCAGCCCCCCCGGACTAGCGAGCAATGAGCAGTTCTTC.

The chain joins TRBV4-3 to TRBJ2-3; 9 bases map to TRBD2. V gave up 1 base and J gave up 5 bases; unmatched junction bases: 13. The CDR3 is 18 amino acids. Germline V gene data show CDR1 as LGHNA and CDR2 as YSLEER. CDR3 in DNA: TGCGCCAGCAGCCAAGGGGCAGGAGGCGGGGGGGCAGGAGATACGCAGTATTTT. This translates into CASSQGAGGGGAGDTQYF.

Comments on this clone: This specimen includes other DNA sequences encoding the same CDR3. This chain links TRBV27 with TRBJ1-1; D may be TRBD1 (5 bases). The V gene lost 2 bases and the J gene lost 0 bases, with 10 bases spanning the gap. The germline gives CDR1 MNHEY, CDR2 SMNVEV (reference sequence). The CDR3 is made up of 15 amino acids. CDR3 nucleotide sequence: TGTGCCAGCAGTTTAGGTAGGGGAATGAACACTGAAGCTTTCTTT. Its protein is CASSLGRGMNTEAFF.

This chain uses TRBV7-8 with TRBJ2-5; 12 bases align to TRBD2. Germline CDR1 reads SGHVS; CDR2 reads FQNEAQ. The CDR3 is 18 amino acids. The V segment lost 5 bases and the J segment 4 bases; nucleotides outside the gene matches: 14. The CDR3 spells CASSLRLAGVSRGETQYF. The CDR3 region has the DNA TGTGCCAGCAGCCTTCGACTAGCGGGGGTTTCGAGAGGAGAGACCCAGTACTTC.

The chain has TRBV6-6 and TRBJ2-7, with unresolved D. The CDR3 runs to 12 residues. The ends were cut back, 6 bases at V and 6 bases at J, with 12 bases in the middle. Germline V gene data show CDR1 as MNHNY and CDR2 as SVGAGI (reference sequence). CDR3 amino acids: CASRPGSLEQYF. The CDR3 DNA reads TGTGCCAGCAGGCCCGGGTCTCTCGAGCAGTACTTC.

The genes are TRBV28 and TRBJ2-5; D may be TRBD2 (6 bases). The germline V and J ends were trimmed by 6 bases and 2 bases, with 13 bases remaining between them. CDR3 length equals 14 residues. From germline, CDR1 is MDHEN and CDR2 SYDVKM. This chain's CDR3 is CASSSPGVQETQYF. CDR3 in DNA: TGTGCCAGCAGCTCGCCGGGGGTGCAAGAGACCCAGTACTTC.

This clone was counted between two and nine times. This chain connects TRBV5-1 to TRBJ2-3; TRBD2 aligns across 14 bases. This CDR3 is built from 17 residues. Looked up from germline, CDR1 is SGHRS and CDR2 is YFSETQ. The trim removed 3 bases at V and 6 bases at J, leaving 9 bases unmatched. The CDR3: CASSYGLAGGARDTQYF. DNA for the CDR3: TGCGCCAGCAGCTACGGACTAGCGGGAGGCGCCCGTGATACGCAGTATTTT.